A selection of T cell receptor beta chains follows, all from one sample in a study of blood T cell repertoires in COVID-19. The data were produced by immunoSEQ multiplex PCR, yet TCRdb's version contains in-frame clones alone and is incomplete. This sample has some 100,000 clones, with about 89% found just once. Sequencing was carried out using peripheral blood. The receptors shown here come from a man in his fifties or sixties with acute or convalescent COVID-19. The CDR3 runs from the conserved cysteine through the conserved F or W. A D gene is named only where the DNA matches it firmly.

j_call v_call d_call cdr3_nt cdr3_aa
TRBJ2-7 TRBV24-1 TRBD2 TGTGCCACCAGTCAAGCGGGAGGGGAAGAGCAGTACTTC CATSQAGGEEQYF
TRBJ2-5 TRBV6-4 - TGTGCCAGCAGGGCCCGCGGTCCCCAAGAGACCCAGTACTTC CASRARGPQETQYF
TRBJ1-6 TRBV5-1 - TGCGCCAGCAGCCGGACAGACTATAATTCACCCCTCCACTTT CASSRTDYNSPLHF
TRBJ1-1 TRBV10-3 TRBD1 TGTGCCATCAGTGAGTCTGGACAGGTGAACACTGAAGCTTTCTTT CAISESGQVNTEAFF
TRBJ2-3 TRBV7-6 TRBD2 TGTGCCAGCAGCTTAAGGCCTAGCGGGAGTATAGATACGCAGTATTTT CASSLRPSGSIDTQYF
TRBJ1-5 TRBV19 TRBD1 TGTGCCAGTAGTACCGGGACAGGGGGCAATCAGCCCCAGCATTTT CASSTGTGGNQPQHF
TRBJ1-4 TRBV7-9 TRBD1 TGTGCCAGCAGCTCCCAGACAGGGACCCGTAATGAAAAACTGTTTTTT CASSSQTGTRNEKLFF
TRBJ1-3 TRBV18 TRBD1 TGTGCCAGCTCAATCGGGACAGGGAACTCTGGAAACACCATATATTTT CASSIGTGNSGNTIYF
TRBJ2-3 TRBV24-1 TRBD1 TGTGCCACCAGTGATTCCGGGACAGGCACAGATACGCAGTATTTT CATSDSGTGTDTQYF
TRBJ1-4 TRBV24-1 - TGTGCCACCAGTGATCATCGACAGACAACTAATGAAAAACTGTTTTTT CATSDHRQTTNEKLFF
TRBJ2-2 TRBV5-1 - TGCGCCAGCAGCTTGAGACAGGCGACCGGCGGGGAGCTGTTTTTT CASSLRQATGGELFF
TRBJ1-5 TRBV30 - TGTGCCTGGAGTTGGGGGGATCAGCCCCAGCATTTT CAWSWGDQPQHF
TRBJ1-2 TRBV14 - TGTGCCAGCAGCGGGGGGGGCTATGGCTACACCTTC CASSGGGYGYTF
TRBJ1-5 TRBV6-5 TRBD1 TGTGCCAGCAGTACAGGGGGGAATAGCAATCAGCCCCAGCATTTT CASSTGGNSNQPQHF
TRBJ2-1 TRBV19 TRBD1 TGTGCCAGTAGTATTAGGGGGGGGACAGGGAGCAATGAGCAGTTCTTC CASSIRGGTGSNEQFF
TRBJ2-1 TRBV24-1 - TGTGCCACCAGTGAGCGCAGGGGTTACAATGAGCAGTTCTTC CATSERRGYNEQFF
TRBJ2-7 TRBV3-1/TRBV3-2 TRBD1 TGTGCCAGCAGCGAAGAGTTAAGGCTCCGACAGGGTCACTACTACGAGCAGTACTTC CASSEELRLRQGHYYEQYF
TRBJ1-4 TRBV10-1 TRBD1 TGCGCCAGCACCCGACAGGGGGCGATTTTTGAAAAACTGTTTTTT CASTRQGAIFEKLFF
TRBJ2-7 TRBV19 TRBD1 TGTGCCAGTTCCGACGGACAGGGGCCCTACGAGCAGTACTTC CASSDGQGPYEQYF